These T cell receptor beta chains were read from a single sample in a study of T cell responses to AZD1222 COVID-19 vaccine. Repertoires were generated with immunoSEQ multiplex PCR, while TCRdb's copy carries only in-frame clones and drops some. Of 140,000 or so clones listed, about 92% are singletons. The sample consisted of peripheral blood, taken after recovery from COVID-19. The receptor source for this set is an adult who had recovered from COVID-19. Both conserved end residues are part of each CDR3. The D gene is left open where the match is weak. Part of the rows lack a size; the others show once, few, many or a class for expanded clones.

v_gene: TRBV5-1; j_gene: TRBJ1-3; abundance: NA; d_gene: NA; CDR3aa: CASSLELQGQAGNTIYF; CDR3nt: TGCGCCAGCAGCTTGGAACTCCAGGGGCAGGCTGGAAACACCATATATTTT
v_gene: TRBV11-3; j_gene: TRBJ2-1; abundance: once; d_gene: NA; CDR3aa: CASSSKVGEQFF; CDR3nt: TGTGCCAGCAGCTCTAAAGTAGGTGAGCAGTTCTTC
v_gene: TRBV30; j_gene: TRBJ2-2; abundance: NA; d_gene: NA; CDR3aa: CAWSTSAGWDTGELFF; CDR3nt: TGTGCCTGGAGTACCTCCGCCGGCTGGGACACCGGGGAGCTGTTTTTT
v_gene: TRBV3-1/TRBV3-2; j_gene: TRBJ1-1; abundance: NA; d_gene: NA; CDR3aa: CASSQENRALGAFF; CDR3nt: TGTGCCAGCAGCCAAGAGAACAGGGCGCTTGGAGCTTTCTTT
v_gene: TRBV5-1; j_gene: TRBJ1-2; abundance: NA; d_gene: NA; CDR3aa: CASSLDLLGRDGGYTF; CDR3nt: TGCGCCAGCAGCTTGGACCTCTTAGGAAGGGATGGGGGCTACACCTTC
v_gene: TRBV6-5; j_gene: TRBJ1-2; abundance: NA; d_gene: NA; CDR3aa: CASSYIRAYGYTF; CDR3nt: TGTGCCAGCAGTTACATAAGGGCCTATGGCTACACCTTC
v_gene: TRBV25-1; j_gene: TRBJ2-5; abundance: NA; d_gene: NA; CDR3aa: CASSEFMLGQETQYF; CDR3nt: TGTGCCAGCAGTGAATTCATGCTAGGCCAAGAGACCCAGTACTTC
v_gene: TRBV6-5; j_gene: TRBJ1-6; abundance: NA; d_gene: NA; CDR3aa: CASRGTAYNSPLHF; CDR3nt: TGTGCCAGTAGGGGGACCGCCTATAATTCACCCCTCCACTTT
v_gene: TRBV28; j_gene: TRBJ1-1; abundance: NA; d_gene: NA; CDR3aa: CASRGHRPTEAFF; CDR3nt: TGTGCCAGCAGGGGCCATAGGCCCACTGAAGCTTTCTTT
v_gene: TRBV29-1; j_gene: TRBJ1-4; abundance: NA; d_gene: NA; CDR3aa: CSVEWESSKLFF; CDR3nt: TGCAGCGTTGAATGGGAGAGTTCAAAACTGTTTTTT
v_gene: TRBV14; j_gene: TRBJ1-6; abundance: once; d_gene: TRBD1; CDR3aa: CASSPTGEGLSPLHF; CDR3nt: TGTGCCAGCAGCCCAACAGGGGAGGGACTTTCACCCCTCCACTTT
v_gene: TRBV15; j_gene: TRBJ2-1; abundance: NA; d_gene: TRBD2; CDR3aa: CATSRELAGGDVEFF; CDR3nt: TGTGCCACCAGCAGAGAGCTAGCGGGAGGCGATGTGGAGTTCTTC
v_gene: TRBV7-3; j_gene: TRBJ1-4; abundance: NA; d_gene: NA; CDR3aa: CASSSLWTALWGNEKLFF; CDR3nt: TGTGCCAGCAGCTCGCTATGGACGGCACTATGGGGGAATGAAAAACTGTTTTTT
v_gene: TRBV18; j_gene: TRBJ2-7; abundance: NA; d_gene: NA; CDR3aa: CASSPPTGTFSYEQYF; CDR3nt: TGTGCCAGCTCACCTCCTACCGGGACATTCTCCTACGAGCAGTACTTC
v_gene: TRBV18; j_gene: TRBJ1-2; abundance: NA; d_gene: NA; CDR3aa: CASSPSIADGYTF; CDR3nt: TGTGCCAGCTCCCCGTCCATCGCGGATGGCTACACCTTC
v_gene: TRBV9; j_gene: TRBJ1-3; abundance: NA; d_gene: NA; CDR3aa: CASSVAIGGNTIYF; CDR3nt: TGTGCCAGCAGCGTAGCGATCGGTGGAAACACCATATATTTT
v_gene: TRBV27; j_gene: TRBJ1-2; abundance: NA; d_gene: NA; CDR3aa: CASSPFGRPNYGYTF; CDR3nt: TGTGCCAGCAGTCCTTTTGGGCGACCTAACTATGGCTACACCTTC
v_gene: TRBV11-3; j_gene: TRBJ2-3; abundance: NA; d_gene: TRBD2; CDR3aa: CASSFGGGPGATDTQYF; CDR3nt: TGTGCCAGCAGCTTTGGGGGAGGGCCGGGAGCCACAGATACGCAGTATTTT
v_gene: TRBV27; j_gene: TRBJ2-6; abundance: NA; d_gene: TRBD1; CDR3aa: CASSLGQGWVSSGANVLTF; CDR3nt: TGTGCCAGCAGTTTAGGACAGGGTTGGGTGAGCTCTGGGGCCAACGTCCTGACTTTC
v_gene: TRBV10-3; j_gene: TRBJ1-1; abundance: NA; d_gene: NA; CDR3aa: CAISDPLRVPNTEAFF; CDR3nt: TGTGCCATCAGTGACCCCCTCCGGGTTCCAAACACTGAAGCTTTCTTT
v_gene: TRBV7-9; j_gene: TRBJ2-4; abundance: NA; d_gene: TRBD2; CDR3aa: CASSGSSGSISWGQYF; CDR3nt: TGTGCCAGCAGCGGCTCTAGCGGGAGTATCTCATGGGGTCAGTACTTC
v_gene: TRBV5-6; j_gene: TRBJ1-3; abundance: NA; d_gene: TRBD1; CDR3aa: CASSWDRGSSGNTIYF; CDR3nt: TGTGCCAGCAGCTGGGACAGGGGCTCCTCTGGAAACACCATATATTTT
v_gene: TRBV6-5; j_gene: TRBJ1-1; abundance: NA; d_gene: TRBD1; CDR3aa: CASSPGTGRTEAFF; CDR3nt: TGTGCCAGCAGTCCGGGGACAGGGAGGACTGAAGCTTTCTTT
v_gene: TRBV28; j_gene: TRBJ1-2; abundance: NA; d_gene: TRBD1; CDR3aa: CASSGDRGTGYTF; CDR3nt: TGTGCCAGCAGTGGGGACAGGGGAACTGGCTACACCTTC
v_gene: TRBV7-3; j_gene: TRBJ2-1; abundance: NA; d_gene: NA; CDR3aa: CASSPSGYGYNEQFF; CDR3nt: TGTGCCAGCAGCCCGTCAGGGTACGGTTACAATGAGCAGTTCTTC
v_gene: TRBV6-2/TRBV6-3; j_gene: TRBJ1-1; abundance: NA; d_gene: NA; CDR3aa: CASSYEPVRFAEAFF; CDR3nt: TGTGCCAGCAGTTACGAGCCAGTTAGATTTGCTGAAGCTTTCTTT
v_gene: TRBV3-1/TRBV3-2; j_gene: TRBJ2-5; abundance: NA; d_gene: NA; CDR3aa: CASSQAGIQETQYF; CDR3nt: TGTGCCAGCAGCCAAGCAGGGATCCAAGAGACCCAGTACTTC
v_gene: TRBV9; j_gene: TRBJ2-5; abundance: NA; d_gene: TRBD1; CDR3aa: CASSPRQGDRETQYF; CDR3nt: TGTGCCAGCAGCCCCCGACAGGGAGATCGAGAGACCCAGTACTTC
v_gene: TRBV10-1; j_gene: TRBJ2-7; abundance: NA; d_gene: TRBD1; CDR3aa: CASSRYRGYEQYF; CDR3nt: TGCGCCAGCAGTAGGTACAGGGGCTACGAGCAGTACTTC
v_gene: TRBV14; j_gene: TRBJ2-7; abundance: NA; d_gene: NA; CDR3aa: CASSLRDITYEQYF; CDR3nt: TGTGCCAGCAGCCTCCGGGACATCACCTACGAGCAGTACTTC
v_gene: TRBV3-1/TRBV3-2; j_gene: TRBJ2-7; abundance: NA; d_gene: TRBD1; CDR3aa: CASSPTGKHYEQYF; CDR3nt: TGTGCCAGCAGCCCGACAGGGAAGCACTACGAGCAGTACTTC
v_gene: TRBV3-1/TRBV3-2; j_gene: TRBJ2-7; abundance: NA; d_gene: NA; CDR3aa: CASSPPEAVEQYF; CDR3nt: TGTGCCAGCAGCCCCCCCGAGGCGGTCGAGCAGTACTTC
v_gene: TRBV2; j_gene: TRBJ2-1; abundance: NA; d_gene: TRBD1; CDR3aa: CASRSRQGMGGNEQFF; CDR3nt: TGTGCCAGCAGGTCCCGACAGGGGATGGGAGGCAATGAGCAGTTCTTC
v_gene: TRBV11-2; j_gene: TRBJ2-7; abundance: few; d_gene: NA; CDR3aa: CASSPSEGRGYEQYF; CDR3nt: TGTGCCAGCAGCCCATCAGAAGGTCGCGGCTACGAGCAGTACTTC
v_gene: TRBV16; j_gene: TRBJ1-4; abundance: NA; d_gene: TRBD1; CDR3aa: CASSQYNRGNEKLFF; CDR3nt: TGTGCCAGCAGCCAATATAACAGGGGGAATGAAAAACTGTTTTTT
v_gene: TRBV5-1; j_gene: TRBJ2-3; abundance: NA; d_gene: NA; CDR3aa: CASSYPDSSTDTQYF; CDR3nt: TGCGCCAGCAGCTACCCGGACAGTAGCACAGATACGCAGTATTTT
v_gene: TRBV3-1/TRBV3-2; j_gene: TRBJ1-3; abundance: once; d_gene: NA; CDR3aa: CASSLDYTIYF; CDR3nt: TGTGCCAGCAGCCTGGACTACACCATATATTTT
v_gene: TRBV5-1; j_gene: TRBJ2-7; abundance: NA; d_gene: NA; CDR3aa: CASSFGPGSYEQYF; CDR3nt: TGCGCCAGCAGCTTCGGACCTGGGAGCTACGAGCAGTACTTC
v_gene: TRBV28; j_gene: TRBJ1-3; abundance: NA; d_gene: NA; CDR3aa: CASSFRGPPGNTIYF; CDR3nt: TGTGCCAGCAGTTTTCGGGGGCCCCCTGGAAACACCATATATTTT
v_gene: TRBV10-3; j_gene: TRBJ1-2; abundance: NA; d_gene: NA; CDR3aa: CAISGVRVYGYTF; CDR3nt: TGTGCCATCAGTGGGGTCCGAGTCTATGGCTACACCTTC
v_gene: TRBV28; j_gene: TRBJ1-4; abundance: NA; d_gene: NA; CDR3aa: CASTWTDHNEKLFF; CDR3nt: TGTGCCAGCACCTGGACGGACCATAATGAAAAACTGTTTTTT
v_gene: TRBV10-3; j_gene: TRBJ1-1; abundance: NA; d_gene: NA; CDR3aa: CAISQQGNTEAFF; CDR3nt: TGTGCCATCAGCCAACAGGGGAACACTGAAGCTTTCTTT
v_gene: TRBV10-2; j_gene: TRBJ1-1; abundance: NA; d_gene: TRBD1; CDR3aa: CASSHPTGLNTEAFF; CDR3nt: TGCGCCAGCAGCCATCCGACAGGGTTGAACACTGAAGCTTTCTTT
v_gene: TRBV5-5; j_gene: TRBJ1-4; abundance: once; d_gene: NA; CDR3aa: CASSLIPINEKLFF; CDR3nt: TGTGCCAGCAGCTTGATTCCGATAAATGAAAAACTGTTTTTT
v_gene: TRBV9; j_gene: TRBJ2-1; abundance: NA; d_gene: NA; CDR3aa: CASSVGLTIGSYNEQFF; CDR3nt: TGTGCCAGCAGCGTAGGCTTGACTATTGGGTCCTACAATGAGCAGTTCTTC
v_gene: TRBV3-1/TRBV3-2; j_gene: TRBJ2-7; abundance: NA; d_gene: TRBD2; CDR3aa: CASSLGLAGGYEQYF; CDR3nt: TGTGCCAGCAGCCTAGGACTAGCGGGGGGTTACGAGCAGTACTTC
v_gene: TRBV27; j_gene: TRBJ1-3; abundance: NA; d_gene: NA; CDR3aa: CASSFPRGGNGNTIYF; CDR3nt: TGTGCCAGCAGTTTCCCTCGGGGGGGGAATGGAAACACCATATATTTT
v_gene: TRBV9; j_gene: TRBJ2-5; abundance: NA; d_gene: NA; CDR3aa: CASSVAGRETQYF; CDR3nt: TGTGCCAGCAGCGTAGCAGGGAGAGAGACCCAGTACTTC
v_gene: TRBV28; j_gene: TRBJ2-1; abundance: NA; d_gene: TRBD2; CDR3aa: CASSFRGVSLAGGTNEQFF; CDR3nt: TGTGCCAGCAGTTTCCGAGGGGTCTCCCTAGCGGGAGGAACCAATGAGCAGTTCTTC